Given below is one T cell receptor (beta chain) in context. Antigen unknown. Time point reported: newly diagnosed GD, antithyroid drugs for less than 3 months. RNA from PBMCs was the source of the TCR library. Building the TCR beta libraries relied on iRepertoire HTBI primers, and CDR3 regions underwent Arm-PCR. In the original workflow: The samples yielded roughly 60 TRBV and around 15 TRBJ segments. From the multiplex PCR reads, TCRdb called clonotypes with MiXCR, one entry per CDR3 protein. In this record, the V and J calls reflect TCRdb's handling and not the investigators' own analysis. The repertoire holds roughly 420,000 distinct CDR3 sequences, 15% to 20% seen once, with about 10% in the top ten. The data stem from a study of regulatory T cells in long-lasting Graves disease. This CDR3 has 14 residues. Germline V lookup: CDR1 SGHKS, CDR2 YYEKEE (reference sequence). The ends lost 6 bases at V and 7 bases at J; junction bases unmatched: 7.

Study findings and constraints: TRBV28, TRBJ1-2 and TRBJ2-5 were favored in persistent disease. Authors noted too few samples as a limitation.

These data were also reused for a study on T cells in Graves' hyperthyroidism and ophthalmopathy. That report notes: Initially, a first-round RT-PCR of the TCR CDR3 employed the HTBI primer set.

This clonotype was sampled from a woman in her thirties with Graves disease. The source material was peripheral blood mononuclear cells (PBMCs), sampled at new diagnosis, from a patient treated with antithyroid drugs. The chain carries TRBV5-5 and TRBJ1-6, with 7 positions matching TRBD1. CDR3: CASTRQGENSPLHF. The DNA for the CDR3 is TGTGCCAGCACAAGACAGGGTGAAAATTCACCCCTCCACTTT.